The 6 T cell receptor beta chains below all came from one sample that was sequenced in a study of PD-L1 blockade in urothelial cancer. TCRdb's table, derived via immunoSEQ multiplex PCR, lists solely in-frame clones and lacks some. The sample gives around 45,000 clones, around nine tenths of which show up once; over 12% is in the top ten. The specimen was PBMCs, collected around atezolizumab (anti-PD-L1) treatment. Receptors were obtained from a woman aged 60 to 75 with urothelial cancer.

The V gene is TRBV10-3, the J gene TRBJ2-7; 16 nucleotides agree with TRBD2. Trimming took 5 bases from V and 5 from J; bases not matched to a gene: 6. Germline V lookup: CDR1 ENHRY, CDR2 SYGVKD. The CDR3 is 16 amino acids. The DNA for the CDR3 is TGTGCCATCAGTTTGGGACTAGCGGGGGGGCAGAACGAGCAGTACTTC. Its translation is CAISLGLAGGQNEQYF.

The V call is TRBV19, the J call TRBJ1-3, with D possibly TRBD1 on 6 matching bases. CDR3 length: 15 amino acids. The V end was cut by 3 bases, the J end by 2 bases, with 11 bases between. The V gene's germline CDR1 is LNHDA and CDR2 SQIVND (reference sequence). This chain's CDR3 is CASSIIQGAGNTIYF. In nucleotides, the CDR3 is TGTGCCAGTAGTATCATACAGGGCGCTGGAAACACCATATATTTT.

This rearrangement joins TRBV5-1 to TRBJ1-1; tentatively, D is TRBD1 (5 bases). V was shortened by 4 bases and J by 0 bases, with 10 bases between the two germline ends. This CDR3 has 14 amino acids. Germline V lookup: CDR1 SGHRS, CDR2 YFSETQ. CDR3 residues: CASSLGGVNTEAFF. DNA of the CDR3: TGCGCCAGCAGCCTCGGGGGGGTGAACACTGAAGCTTTCTTT.

The chain recombines TRBV10-3 with TRBJ1-2; 10 nucleotides agree with TRBD1. Germline lookup yields CDR1 ENHRY and CDR2 SYGVKD. The CDR3 totals 15 residues. Losses at the gene ends were 2 bases for V and 4 bases for J; bases not matched to a gene: 4. The CDR3, as DNA: TGTGCCATCAGTGAGCTGGGACAGGGGTTCTATGGCTACACCTTC. This gives the protein CAISELGQGFYGYTF.

This chain links TRBV5-1 with TRBJ1-2; possible D gene TRBD1, 5 bases. V lost 3 bases and J 6 bases, leaving 15 bases between the germline ends. CDR3 length: 14 residues. Germline CDR1 SGHRS, CDR2 YFSETQ. Here the CDR3 DNA reads TGCGCCAGCAGCTCGACTCAGGGTGAGAATGGCTACACCTTC. It codes for CASSSTQGENGYTF.

The chain combines TRBV18 with TRBJ2-5; TRBD2 aligns across 13 bases. The V gene's germline CDR1 is KGHSH and CDR2 LQKENI. V gave up 4 bases and J gave up 5 bases; unmatched junction bases: 13. The CDR3 covers 18 residues. The CDR3 bases are TGTGCCAGCTCACACCGGACTAGCGGGGGACTTAGGAGGGAGACCCAGTACTTC. It yields the protein CASSHRTSGGLRRETQYF.